These 32 T cell receptor beta chains share one sample of origin, sequenced in a study of cytomegalovirus exposure and HLA in healthy donors. PCR used 60 Vbeta primers and 13 Jbeta primers. Profiling relied on immunoSEQ multiplex PCR, and the TCRdb table lists in-frame clones only, not all of them. The sample has 150,000 to 200,000 clones, about four fifths seen once. The sample taken for sequencing was PBMCs. The receptors come from a woman in her 30s in good health and CMV-seropositive.

The rearrangement joins TRBV2 to TRBJ1-1, with TRBD1 matching over 8 bases. Trimming took 7 bases from V and 0 from J; bases not matched to a gene: 10. Per the germline V gene, CDR1 is SNHLY and CDR2 is FYNNEI. This CDR3 region has 16 residues. CDR3 DNA sequence: TGTGCCAGCACCAAGGACCGACAGGGGTTGAACACTGAAGCTTTCTTT. Translating gives CASTKDRQGLNTEAFF.

The chain uses TRBV5-6 and TRBJ2-2; D is perhaps TRBD2 (5 bases). The CDR3 covers 16 residues. Germline V lookup: CDR1 SGHDT, CDR2 YYEEEE. The V gene lost 4 bases and the J gene lost 6 bases, with 19 bases spanning the gap. This CDR3 reads CASSLPRVRKPGELFF. The CDR3 DNA is TGTGCCAGCAGCCTACCGAGGGTGAGAAAGCCCGGGGAGCTGTTTTTT.

This rearrangement joins TRBV5-1 to TRBJ2-1, with D maybe TRBD2 (6 bases). CDR3 length: 13 residues. CDR1 is SGHRS, CDR2 YFSETQ, per germline. Trimming removed 6 bases from V and 3 bases from J, with 10 bases in between. The CDR3, as DNA: TGCGCCAGCAATAGCGGCAGCTACAATGAGCAGTTCTTC. This gives the protein CASNSGSYNEQFF.

This chain links TRBV10-3 with TRBJ2-7; the match to TRBD2 covers 7 bases. J lost 2 bases, V lost 6 bases, and 7 bases had no gene match. Germline values: CDR1 ENHRY, CDR2 SYGVKD. The CDR3 has 14 amino acids. Here the CDR3 DNA reads TGTGCCATCAGCCCCCGCGGGGGAACCTACGAGCAGTACTTC. This translates into CAISPRGGTYEQYF.

The chain recombines TRBV5-6 with TRBJ2-5; no definite D call. The end of the DNA is better explained by TRBJ2-7, so the J call may be wrong. CDR1 and CDR2 from the germline V gene are SGHDT and YYEEEE. This CDR3 contains 11 residues. The CDR3 nucleotides are TGTGCCAGCAGCTCCCACTACGAGCAGTACTTC. The encoded protein is CASSSHYEQYF.

The J gene is TRBJ2-7, the V gene TRBV7-2; possible D gene TRBD1, 5 bases. The V gene's germline CDR1 is SGHTA and CDR2 FQGNSA. CDR3 length: 13 amino acids. The germline V and J ends were trimmed by 2 bases and 9 bases, with 14 bases remaining between them. The CDR3 bases are TGTGCCAGCAGCTTATCTGGACAAACCATGCAGTACTTC. Its translation: CASSLSGQTMQYF. The full variable domain, its missing parts supplied by reference TRBV7-2 and TRBJ2-7, is GAGVSQSPSNKVTEKGKDVELRCDPISGHTALYWYRQSLGQGLEFLIYFQGNSAPDKSGLPSDRFSAERTGGSVSTLTIQRTQQEDSAVYLCASSLSGQTMQYFGPGTRLTVT.

The rearrangement links TRBV6-1 to TRBJ1-6, with D hard to call. The CDR3 has 13 residues. CDR1 is MNHNS, CDR2 SASEGT, per germline. The V end lost 3 bases, the J end lost 10 bases, and 10 bases lay between the germline ends. As DNA, the CDR3 is TGTGCCAGCAGTGACCGGGTTTTCTCACCCCTCCACTTT. Protein: CASSDRVFSPLHF.

The genes are TRBV19 and TRBJ2-1; 7 bases agree with TRBD2. J gave up 3 bases and V 10 bases, and 12 bases lay outside the gene matches. The germline gives CDR1 LNHDA, CDR2 SQIVND (reference sequence). This CDR3 spans 15 amino acids. CDR3 sequence: CATGGAGLLYNEQFF. The CDR3 nucleotides read TGTGCCACCGGCGGAGCGGGACTCCTCTACAATGAGCAGTTCTTC.

The chain's CDR3 is CASSLASGANNEQFF. Here the CDR3 DNA reads TGTGCCAGCAGCTTGGCTAGCGGGGCTAACAATGAGCAGTTCTTC. This chain connects TRBV5-4 to TRBJ2-1; 9 positions agree with TRBD2. The V gene's germline CDR1 is SGHNT and CDR2 YYREEE (reference sequence). Trimming took 0 bases from V and 5 from J; bases not matched to a gene: 3. This CDR3 contains 15 residues.

This clone was seen a handful of times. Distinct nucleotide sequences in the sample also encode this CDR3. The chain couples TRBV6-5 to TRBJ1-5; D gene uncertain. This CDR3 has 13 amino acids. Between the trimmed V and J ends, which lost 0 bases and 7 bases, there was a span of 7 bases. The V gene's germline CDR1 is MNHEY and CDR2 SVGAGI. The CDR3 DNA is TGTGCCAGCAGTTACTCGAGGGAACAGCCCCAGCATTTT. This codes for CASSYSREQPQHF.

The rearrangement joins TRBV28 to TRBJ2-2, with D possibly being TRBD1 (6 bases). The CDR3 contains 16 residues. The germline V and J ends were trimmed by 3 bases and 4 bases, with 15 bases remaining between them. Germline V lookup: CDR1 MDHEN, CDR2 SYDVKM. CDR3 sequence: CASSFRGPGPTGELFF. The CDR3 DNA reads as TGTGCCAGCAGTTTCAGGGGCCCGGGACCCACCGGGGAGCTGTTTTTT.

The chain combines TRBV4-3 with TRBJ2-1; 14 bases are a match to TRBD2. The CDR3 consists of 15 residues. The V and J ends lost 3 bases and 8 bases, in that order; junction bases with no gene match: 3. Germline loops: CDR1 LGHNA, CDR2 YSLEER. This CDR3 reads CASSQTSGGADEQFF. The CDR3 bases are TGCGCCAGCAGCCAGACTAGCGGGGGGGCTGATGAGCAGTTCTTC.

The J gene is TRBJ2-7, the V gene TRBV6-6; 7 bases are a match to TRBD2. J lost 2 bases, V lost 7 bases, and 2 bases had no gene match. This CDR3 is 12 amino acids long. Germline CDR1 is MNHNY and CDR2 is SVGAGI (reference sequence). The CDR3, as DNA: TGTGCCAGCAAGCGGGAAACCTACGAGCAGTACTTC. Translating gives CASKRETYEQYF.

This chain uses TRBV19 with TRBJ2-7, with 7 bases aligning to TRBD1. The germline gives CDR1 LNHDA, CDR2 SQIVND (reference sequence). This CDR3 spans 13 amino acids. With V trimmed by 6 bases and J by 3 bases, 5 bases remained unmatched. The CDR3 DNA reads TGTGCCAGTAGGACCCGGGACAGCTACGAGCAGTACTTC. Translated: CASRTRDSYEQYF.

The CDR3 loop reads CASSLASTGVIRGDEQYF. CDR3 coding DNA: TGTGCCAGCAGCTTAGCGTCGACAGGGGTGATTCGAGGGGACGAGCAGTACTTC. The J gene is TRBJ2-7, the V gene TRBV7-8, with 8 bases fitting TRBD1. Germline V CDR1 and CDR2: SGHVS, FQNEAQ. V lost 0 bases, J lost 5 bases, and 15 bases stayed unmatched. The length of the CDR3 is 18 residues.

The chain is built from TRBV6-6 and TRBJ2-1; tentative D call: TRBD1 (6 bases). The CDR3 sequence is 15 residues long. The V end was cut by 0 bases, the J end by 6 bases, with 12 bases between. CDR1 MNHNY and CDR2 SVGAGI come from the germline V gene (reference sequence). The CDR3 DNA sequence: TGTGCCAGCAGTTACTCCTCGGACAGTACCAATGAGCAGTTCTTC. This encodes CASSYSSDSTNEQFF.

This clone appeared a single time. This chain joins TRBV4-2 and TRBJ1-1; a weak D match, TRBD1 (5 bases). The length of the CDR3 is 14 residues. Trimming pared 0 bases from V and 5 bases from J, leaving 10 bases between. The V gene's germline CDR1 is LGHNA and CDR2 YNFKEQ. The CDR3 protein is CASSQEWGGTEAFF. The CDR3 nucleotides are TGTGCCAGCAGCCAAGAGTGGGGGGGGACTGAAGCTTTCTTT.

This clone was seen only once. The chain is built from TRBV25-1 and TRBJ2-1; D call uncertain. V lost 4 bases to trimming and J lost 4 bases, with 8 bases between them. This CDR3 has 13 amino acids. Per germline, CDR1 MGHDK and CDR2 SYGVNS. CDR3 loop: CASSVRAYNEQFF. The CDR3 DNA is TGTGCCAGCAGTGTCCGCGCATACAATGAGCAGTTCTTC.

The V gene is TRBV9, the J gene TRBJ2-6; a weak D match, TRBD1 (6 bases). Trimming cost V 3 bases and J 4 bases, with 14 bases left between them. There are 16 residues in the CDR3. Looked up from germline, CDR1 is SGDLS and CDR2 is YYNGEE. In DNA, the CDR3 is TGTGCCAGCAGCGCAGTACAGGGTGCAGGGGCCAACGTCCTGACTTTC. Translation: CASSAVQGAGANVLTF. The full variable domain, with the rest looked up from reference TRBV9 and TRBJ2-6, is DSGVTQTPKHLITATGQRVTLRCSPRSGDLSVYWYQQSLDQGLQFLIQYYNGEERAKGNILERFSAQQFPDLHSELNLSSLELGDSALYFCASSAVQGAGANVLTFGAGSRLTVL.

As to this clone: Germline and junction disagree at one end, which may indicate a read error. The V and J genes are TRBV2 and TRBJ2-7; D not resolved. The CDR3 is made up of 15 amino acids. CDR1 is SNHLY and CDR2 is FYNNEI in the germline V gene. The CDR3 is CASSEATSSSYEQYF. The CDR3 DNA sequence: TGTGCCAGCAGCGAAGCCACGAGTAGCTCCTACGAGCAGTACTTC. The complete variable domain, with remaining parts taken from reference TRBV2 and TRBJ2-7, reads EPEVTQTPSHQVTQMGQEVILRCVPISNHLYFYWYRQILGQKVEFLVSFYNNEISEKSEIFDDQFSVERPDGSNFTLKIRSTKLEDSAMYFCASSEATSSSYEQYFGPGTRLTVT.

The chain is built from TRBV28 and TRBJ1-1; 7 positions match TRBD1. Germline V gives CDR1 MDHEN, CDR2 SYDVKM. The length of the CDR3 is 14 residues. The ends lost 10 bases at V and 1 base at J; junction bases unmatched: 9. Here the CDR3 DNA reads TGTGCCACCTGCGTACAGGGGACGAACACTGAAGCTTTCTTT. Amino acid sequence: CATCVQGTNTEAFF.

J is TRBJ2-7 and V is TRBV27; the D gene is possibly TRBD1 (5 bases). Germline-derived CDR1 and CDR2 are MNHEY and SMNVEV (reference sequence). V was shortened by 4 bases and J by 4 bases, with 11 bases between the two germline ends. The CDR3 spans 13 residues. The CDR3 spells CASSYRLFYEQYF. DNA for the CDR3: TGTGCCAGCAGTTACAGGCTGTTTTACGAGCAGTACTTC.

V usage is TRBV6-5 and J usage is TRBJ2-1; possibly TRBD2 for D (5 bases). V was shortened by 7 bases and J by 0 bases, with 10 bases between the two germline ends. There are 14 residues in the CDR3. CDR1 is MNHEY and CDR2 is SVGAGI in the germline V gene. The CDR3 is CASTSLSSYNEQFF. CDR3 DNA sequence: TGTGCCAGCACTAGCCTGAGCTCCTACAATGAGCAGTTCTTC.

CDR3 residues: CAGRSQGTGYTF. DNA of the CDR3: TGTGCCGGGCGGTCCCAGGGGACCGGCTACACCTTC. The chain carries TRBV7-2 and TRBJ1-2; maybe TRBD1 (6 bases). The germline V and J ends were trimmed by 11 bases and 8 bases, with 18 bases remaining between them. Germline loops: CDR1 SGHTA, CDR2 FQGNSA. This CDR3 has 12 residues.

This clone was detected only a few times. The CDR3 DNA sequence: TGTGCCAGCAGCTTACCAGGAAGGGAGCAGTACTTC. Translated, it gives CASSLPGREQYF. This chain joins TRBV11-2 and TRBJ2-7; D is ambiguous. This CDR3 is built from 12 residues. Germline values: CDR1 SGHAT, CDR2 FQNNGV. V lost 2 bases and J lost 7, with 9 bases in between.

The rearrangement uses TRBV5-1 and TRBJ1-6; TRBD1 agrees at 9 bases. V trimming: 3 bases; J trimming: 10 bases; junction bases outside the gene matches: 8. The CDR3 has 15 residues. CDR1 is SGHRS and CDR2 is YFSETQ in the germline V gene. This CDR3 reads CASSSGDRAESPLHF. CDR3 DNA sequence: TGCGCCAGCAGCTCCGGGGACAGGGCCGAATCACCCCTCCACTTT.

The chain couples TRBV11-2 to TRBJ2-1; no clear D. The germline V gene encodes CDR1 SGHAT and CDR2 FQNNGV. Trimming cost V 0 bases and J 10 bases, with 10 bases left between them. This CDR3 contains 13 residues. CDR3 loop: CASSLDPLYEQFF. The DNA of the CDR3 is TGTGCCAGCAGCTTAGACCCCCTCTACGAGCAGTTCTTC.

This clone was detected only a few times. This chain links TRBV4-3 with TRBJ2-5, with a tentative D call TRBD1 (6 bases). The CDR3 is 15 residues long. Trimming pared 4 bases from V and 1 base from J, leaving 13 bases between. In germline, CDR1 is LGHNA, CDR2 YSLEER. The CDR3 spells CASSPRLDSQETQYF. The CDR3 DNA reads as TGCGCCAGCAGCCCTAGGTTGGACAGCCAAGAGACCCAGTACTTC.

The chain is built from TRBV6-5 and TRBJ2-6; D is unresolved. The germline V gene has CDR1 MNHEY and CDR2 SVGAGI. V was clipped by 4 bases and J by 0 bases, with 10 bases between them. The CDR3 loop spans 16 amino acids. CDR3 DNA sequence: TGTGCCAGCAGTTGGCCTCAGTTCTCTGGGGCCAACGTCCTGACTTTC. As protein: CASSWPQFSGANVLTF.

CDR3 nucleotide sequence: TGCGCCAGCAGCTTAAAGGGGGCCCAAAACATTCAGTACTTC. It codes for CASSLKGAQNIQYF. The rearrangement uses TRBV5-1 and TRBJ2-4; 7 bases align to TRBD1. CDR1 is SGHRS, CDR2 YFSETQ, per germline. Germline trimming cut 2 bases from V and 5 bases from J; bases unmatched to any gene: 4. The CDR3 consists of 14 residues. Complete variable domain (other parts from reference TRBV5-1 and TRBJ2-4): KAGVTQTPRYLIKTRGQQVTLSCSPISGHRSVSWYQQTPGQGLQFLFEYFSETQRNKGNFPGRFSGRQFSNSRSEMNVSTLELGDSALYLCASSLKGAQNIQYFGAGTRLSVL.

The chain couples TRBV2 to TRBJ2-3; 10 nucleotides agree with TRBD2. The junction had 19 bases not matched to a gene; V was cut back by 2 bases and J by 2 bases. This CDR3 spans 21 amino acids. The germline V gene has CDR1 SNHLY and CDR2 FYNNEI. CDR3 region: CASSEWRQGGSSGRATDTQYF. The CDR3 DNA is TGTGCCAGCAGTGAATGGCGACAGGGAGGGTCGAGCGGGAGGGCCACAGATACGCAGTATTTT.

This clone has only one observation. The gene calls are TRBV11-3 and TRBJ2-7; D perhaps matches TRBD2 (6 bases). This CDR3 has 14 residues. The ends were cut back, 5 bases at V and 3 bases at J, with 14 bases in the middle. Germline V CDR1 and CDR2: SGHNT, YENEEA. The CDR3 sequence is CASSPGSGYYEQYF. CDR3 in DNA: TGTGCCAGCAGCCCGGGTAGCGGATACTACGAGCAGTACTTC. Full variable domain (outside the CDR3, taken from reference TRBV11-3 and TRBJ2-7): EAGVVQSPRYKIIEKKQPVAFWCNPISGHNTLYWYLQNLGQGPELLIRYENEEAVDDSQLPKDRFSAERLKGVDSTLKIQPAELGDSAVYLCASSPGSGYYEQYFGPGTRLTVT.